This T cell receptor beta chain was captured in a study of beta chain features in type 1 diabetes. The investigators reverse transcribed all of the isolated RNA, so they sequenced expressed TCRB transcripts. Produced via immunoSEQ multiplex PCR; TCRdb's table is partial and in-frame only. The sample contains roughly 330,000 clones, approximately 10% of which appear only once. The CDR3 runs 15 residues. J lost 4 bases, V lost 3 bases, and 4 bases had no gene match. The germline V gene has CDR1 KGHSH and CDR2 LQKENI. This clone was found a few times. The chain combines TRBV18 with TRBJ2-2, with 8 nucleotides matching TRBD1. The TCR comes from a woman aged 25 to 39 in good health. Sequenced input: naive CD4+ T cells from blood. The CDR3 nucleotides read TGTGCCAGCTCACCCAGGACAGGGATCACCGGGGAGCTGTTTTTT. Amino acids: CASSPRTGITGELFF.